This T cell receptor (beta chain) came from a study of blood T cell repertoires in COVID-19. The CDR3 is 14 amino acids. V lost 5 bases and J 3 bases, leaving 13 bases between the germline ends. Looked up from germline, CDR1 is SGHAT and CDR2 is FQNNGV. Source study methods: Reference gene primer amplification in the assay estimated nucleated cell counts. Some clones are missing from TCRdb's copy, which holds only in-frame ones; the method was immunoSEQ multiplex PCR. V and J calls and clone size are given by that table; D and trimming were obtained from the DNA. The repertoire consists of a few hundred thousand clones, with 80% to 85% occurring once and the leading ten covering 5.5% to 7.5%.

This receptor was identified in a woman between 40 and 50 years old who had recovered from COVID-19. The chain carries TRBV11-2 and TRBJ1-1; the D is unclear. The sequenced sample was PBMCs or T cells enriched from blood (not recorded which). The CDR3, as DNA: TGTGCCAGCAGCATCTGGCCCCCTGACACTGAAGCTTTCTTT. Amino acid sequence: CASSIWPPDTEAFF.